These 18 T cell receptor beta chains came from one sample sequenced in a study of blood T cell repertoires in COVID-19 (dated by TCRdb to about 2020). Library prep was done by the immunoSEQ multiplex PCR assay. TCRdb obtained this table from immuneACCESS and retained in-frame rearrangements with V and J assigned. These tables miss some clones; where compared with another copy, unresolved V genes account for less than half of the shortfall, and the remainder is unexplained. Counted in this sample were over 8,500 clones; 75% to 90% of them appeared once. Roughly 4.4% of the sample belongs to the ten largest clones. Sequenced material: peripheral blood. These receptor sequences come from a human donor in a cohort sampled during active COVID-19.

In its sample, this clone was seen once. The chain has TRBV5-1 and TRBJ2-5; 9 bases fit TRBD2. With V trimmed by 1 base and J by 5 bases, 6 bases remained unmatched. CDR1 and CDR2 from the germline V gene are SGHRS and YFSETQ. This CDR3 comprises 15 residues. In DNA, the CDR3 is TGCGCCAGCAGCTTGTCTAGCGGGATCGGGGAGACCCAGTACTTC. This codes for CASSLSSGIGETQYF.

This clone was recorded once. The J gene is TRBJ1-1, the V gene TRBV5-1, with 7 bases aligning to TRBD1. CDR3 size: 15 residues. V trimming: 3 bases; J trimming: 2 bases; junction bases outside the gene matches: 7. Germline V gene lookup returns CDR1 SGHRS and CDR2 YFSETQ. The CDR3 DNA reads as TGCGCCAGCAGCTCTTCCAGGGGGGCCAACACTGAAGCTTTCTTT. Its translation: CASSSSRGANTEAFF. Complete variable domain (other parts from reference TRBV5-1 and TRBJ1-1): KAGVTQTPRYLIKTRGQQVTLSCSPISGHRSVSWYQQTPGQGLQFLFEYFSETQRNKGNFPGRFSGRQFSNSRSEMNVSTLELGDSALYLCASSSSRGANTEAFFGQGTRLTVV.

This sequence joins TRBV5-1 and TRBJ1-3, with 7 bases identical to TRBD1. The CDR3 covers 14 residues. V gave up 6 bases and J gave up 3 bases; unmatched junction bases: 6. Germline V CDR1 and CDR2: SGHRS, YFSETQ. DNA for the CDR3: TGCGCCAGCAACCCCGGGACAGATGGAAACACCATATATTTT. Translating it yields CASNPGTDGNTIYF.

This clone was counted once. The V and J genes are TRBV19 and TRBJ2-7; weak D call: TRBD1 (6 bases). Trimming stripped 6 bases from V and 0 bases from J, with 12 bases between. Germline V gene lookup returns CDR1 LNHDA and CDR2 SQIVND (reference sequence). The CDR3 sequence is 14 residues long. Here the CDR3 DNA reads TGTGCCAGTAGCACAGGGCCGAGCTCCTACGAGCAGTACTTC. Its translation is CASSTGPSSYEQYF.

This chain joins TRBV7-6 and TRBJ2-5; 8 positions agree with TRBD2. The J segment lost 4 bases and the V segment lost 3 bases, leaving 10 bases of the junction unmatched. The germline V gene encodes CDR1 SGHVS and CDR2 FNYEAQ. The CDR3 spans 16 residues. CDR3 nucleotides: TGTGCCAGCAGCTTCGGAGCCGGGACTAGAAGAGAGACCCAGTACTTC. Its translation: CASSFGAGTRRETQYF.

On this clone: The junction departs from the called germline gene at one end, perhaps through a read error. The chain is built from TRBV18 and TRBJ2-3; TRBD1 matches at 9 bases. CDR3 length: 16 amino acids. Germline CDR1 reads KGHSH; CDR2 reads LQKENI. CDR3: CASSPRDRAFRDTQYF. CDR3 nucleotide sequence: TGTGCCAGCTCCCCACGGGACAGGGCGTTTAGAGATACGCAGTATTTT. The full variable domain, in which reference TRBV18 and TRBJ2-3 provide the parts outside the CDR3, is NAGVMQNPRHLVRRRGQEARLRCSPMKGHSHVYWYRQLPEEGLKFMVYLQKENIIDESGMPKERFSAEFPKEGPSILRIQQVVRGDSAAYFCASSPRDRAFRDTQYFGPGTRLTVL.

This sequence joins TRBV10-3 and TRBJ2-3, with D hard to call. Trimming shortened V by 6 bases and J by 0 bases, and 16 bases separated the two germline ends. The CDR3 runs to 16 residues. Germline CDR1 is ENHRY and CDR2 is SYGVKD. CDR3 coding DNA: TGTGCCATCAGCCCCCGAGGTACGGCAAGCACAGATACGCAGTATTTT. Translating gives CAISPRGTASTDTQYF.

This sequence joins TRBV19 and TRBJ2-1; D possibly corresponds to TRBD2 (5 bases). V lost 5 bases and J lost 2, with 10 bases in between. The germline V gene has CDR1 LNHDA and CDR2 SQIVND (reference sequence). CDR3 length: 14 amino acids. CDR3 sequence (DNA): TGTGCCAGTAGTGTGGCGGGTACCTACAATGAGCAGTTCTTC. This sequence encodes CASSVAGTYNEQFF. The variable domain in full, with the rest retrieved from reference TRBV19 and TRBJ2-1, is DGGITQSPKYLFRKEGQNVTLSCEQNLNHDAMYWYRQDPGQGLRLIYYSQIVNDFQKGDIAEGYSVSREKKESFPLTVTSAQKNPTAFYLCASSVAGTYNEQFFGPGTRLTVL.

The chain combines TRBV6-5 with TRBJ2-1; D is perhaps TRBD2 (6 bases). This CDR3 is built from 12 residues. Germline CDR1 and CDR2: MNHEY and SVGAGI. V shed 1 base and J shed 11 bases, with 9 bases lying between them. The CDR3 DNA follows: TGTGCCAGCAGTTACTTGGGGGGAAAGCAGTTCTTC. Translating it yields CASSYLGGKQFF.

V and J are TRBV3-1 (or the pseudogene TRBV3-2) and TRBJ1-1; D gene unclear. V lost 0 bases to trimming and J lost 0 bases, with 17 bases between them. The germline V gene encodes CDR1 LGHDT and CDR2 YNNKEL (reference sequence). The CDR3 consists of 18 residues. This CDR3 is CASSQDLWEGDLNTEAFF. In nucleotides, the CDR3 is TGTGCCAGCAGCCAAGATCTGTGGGAGGGAGATCTGAACACTGAAGCTTTCTTT.

This sequence joins TRBV9 and TRBJ1-4; D is unclear. The V gene lost 7 bases and the J gene lost 4 bases, with 5 bases spanning the gap. The CDR3 consists of 11 residues. The germline CDR1 and CDR2 sequences are SGDLS and YYNGEE. The CDR3 region is CASQNNEKLFF. Written as DNA, the CDR3 is TGTGCCAGCCAGAATAATGAAAAACTGTTTTTT.

This chain uses TRBV4-2 with TRBJ2-7; TRBD2 agrees at 10 bases. V trimming: 0 bases; J trimming: 3 bases; junction bases outside the gene matches: 2. This CDR3 spans 15 amino acids. CDR1 LGHNA and CDR2 YNFKEQ come from the germline V gene. CDR3 in amino acids: CASSQEPSGSYEQYF. CDR3 DNA sequence: TGTGCCAGCAGCCAAGAACCTAGCGGGAGCTACGAGCAGTACTTC.

V and J are TRBV6-4 and TRBJ2-7; 8 nucleotides line up with TRBD1. The CDR3 consists of 18 residues. J lost 3 bases, V lost 3 bases, and 16 bases had no gene match. Germline V lookup: CDR1 MRHNA, CDR2 SNTAGT. The CDR3 coding sequence is TGTGCCAGCAGTGAGGGGACAGGATCTATAAATAACCTCTACGAGCAGTACTTC. Protein: CASSEGTGSINNLYEQYF.

The chain carries TRBV3-1 (or the pseudogene TRBV3-2) and TRBJ2-1; a possible D gene is TRBD2 (6 bases). V dropped 0 bases and J dropped 1 base, with 7 bases sitting between them. The CDR3 runs to 15 residues. Germline CDR1 reads LGHDT; CDR2 reads YNNKEL (reference sequence). CDR3 nucleotide sequence: TGTGCCAGCAGCCAAGACGGGGGATCCTACAATGAGCAGTTCTTC. Translating it yields CASSQDGGSYNEQFF.

This clone was found a few times. The chain recombines TRBV18 with TRBJ1-2; D gene uncertain. The CDR3 contains 13 residues. Germline-derived CDR1 and CDR2 are KGHSH and LQKENI. V was clipped by 0 bases and J by 6 bases, with 8 bases between them. The CDR3 reads CASSPPGPDGYTF. The DNA for the CDR3 is TGTGCCAGCTCACCACCGGGCCCCGATGGCTACACCTTC.

The chain joins TRBV3-1 (or the pseudogene TRBV3-2) to TRBJ2-7; a possible D gene is TRBD2 (6 bases). Germline CDR1 and CDR2: LGHDT and YNNKEL (reference sequence). With 1 base removed from V and 5 bases from J, the gap between germline ends came to 12 bases. This CDR3 contains 14 residues. The CDR3 nucleotides read TGTGCCAGCAGCCAAGTCGGAGGGAACCACGAGCAGTACTTC. Translation: CASSQVGGNHEQYF.

V gene TRBV19 combines with J gene TRBJ2-2; maybe TRBD2 (6 bases). The CDR3 has 15 residues. Per the germline V gene, CDR1 is LNHDA and CDR2 is SQIVND (reference sequence). V lost 7 bases to trimming and J lost 0 bases, with 12 bases between them. The CDR3 reads CASKVGLTNTGELFF. The CDR3 nucleotides read TGTGCCAGTAAGGTTGGACTAACGAACACCGGGGAGCTGTTTTTT.

The chain employs TRBV7-2 and TRBJ1-1; 11 bases line up with TRBD1. Trimming at V came to 5 bases and at J to 4 bases, leaving 6 bases not matched to a gene. Germline assignment: CDR1 SGHTA and CDR2 FQGNSA. This CDR3 has 15 amino acids. The CDR3 loop is CASSQGQGARTEAFF. The CDR3 DNA is TGTGCCAGCAGCCAAGGACAGGGGGCGCGCACTGAAGCTTTCTTT.